Listed here are 9 T cell receptor beta chains from one sample, sequenced in a study of T cell responses to AZD1222 COVID-19 vaccine. Data came from immunoSEQ multiplex PCR; TCRdb stores just in-frame clones and leaves some out. In the table there are roughly 100,000 clones, 85% to 90% of which are singletons. Source: peripheral blood, taken on day 0 of AZD1222 vaccination. The receptors were sampled from an adult in good health.

The chain uses TRBV28 and TRBJ1-6; 7 bases are a match to TRBD1. In germline, CDR1 is MDHEN, CDR2 SYDVKM. This CDR3 region has 16 residues. The V and J ends lost 2 bases and 9 bases, in that order; junction bases with no gene match: 10. The CDR3 region is CASSLLPGGPGSPLHF. Here the CDR3 DNA reads TGTGCCAGCAGTTTACTTCCAGGGGGTCCGGGTTCACCCCTCCACTTT.

This chain uses TRBV2 with TRBJ1-2; the D gene is possibly TRBD1 (5 bases). This CDR3 spans 13 amino acids. Germline loops: CDR1 SNHLY, CDR2 FYNNEI. The ends were cut back, 3 bases at V and 8 bases at J, with 13 bases in the middle. The CDR3 protein is CASSDRARSGYTF. DNA for the CDR3: TGTGCCAGCAGTGACAGGGCTCGTTCCGGCTACACCTTC.

The chain is built from TRBV28 and TRBJ2-7, with a weak D call TRBD1 (6 bases). Deletions cut 2 bases from V and 7 bases from J, with 12 bases between. Germline V gene lookup returns CDR1 MDHEN and CDR2 SYDVKM. The CDR3 is made up of 13 amino acids. The CDR3 sequence: CASSLQGTGEQYF. The CDR3 DNA reads TGTGCCAGCAGTTTACAGGGGACGGGGGAGCAGTACTTC.

This chain connects TRBV6-5 to TRBJ2-3; D not certain. Germline CDR1 and CDR2: MNHEY and SVGAGI. Trimming cost V 9 bases and J 4 bases, with 8 bases left between them. The CDR3 totals 11 residues. The CDR3, as DNA: TGTGCCAGTGCCGAATCAGATACGCAGTATTTT. Its protein is CASAESDTQYF.

V gene TRBV4-2 combines with J gene TRBJ2-5, with 8 bases matching TRBD2. Germline CDR1 LGHNA, CDR2 YNFKEQ. Germline trimming cut 0 bases from V and 3 bases from J; bases unmatched to any gene: 6. The CDR3 loop spans 16 amino acids. This CDR3 is CASSQDRGSGEETQYF. CDR3 coding DNA: TGTGCCAGCAGCCAAGATAGGGGTAGCGGGGAAGAGACCCAGTACTTC.

The rearrangement links TRBV19 to TRBJ1-1, with D unclear. V shed 3 bases and J shed 7 bases, with 6 bases lying between them. The germline CDR1 and CDR2 sequences are LNHDA and SQIVND (reference sequence). This CDR3 is 11 amino acids long. The CDR3 DNA reads TGTGCCAGTAGTATTAACGATGAAGCTTTCTTT. This translates into CASSINDEAFF.

The gene calls are TRBV19 and TRBJ1-4, with 8 bases fitting TRBD1. Germline loops: CDR1 LNHDA, CDR2 SQIVND (reference sequence). This CDR3 contains 13 residues. Trimming cost V 4 bases and J 8 bases; bases outside gene matches: 3. The CDR3 sequence is CASSRGQGEKLFF. The CDR3 DNA is TGTGCCAGTAGTAGAGGACAGGGAGAAAAACTGTTTTTT.

This clone appeared once. The rearrangement links TRBV3-1 (or the pseudogene TRBV3-2) to TRBJ2-7; 9 positions agree with TRBD2. The germline V gene encodes CDR1 LGHDT and CDR2 YNNKEL (reference sequence). The junction had 11 bases not matched to a gene; V was cut back by 4 bases and J by 7 bases. This CDR3 contains 15 residues. The CDR3: CASSPLAGGPREQYF. In nucleotides, the CDR3 is TGTGCCAGCAGCCCGCTCGCGGGGGGGCCCAGGGAGCAGTACTTC.

The rearrangement links TRBV12-3 or TRBV12-4 to TRBJ1-1; D gene uncertain. V lost 3 bases and J lost 4, with 9 bases in between. The CDR3 extends over 13 amino acids. CDR3 sequence: CASSFSPSTEAFF. The CDR3 DNA follows: TGTGCCAGCAGTTTCTCTCCCAGCACTGAAGCTTTCTTT.